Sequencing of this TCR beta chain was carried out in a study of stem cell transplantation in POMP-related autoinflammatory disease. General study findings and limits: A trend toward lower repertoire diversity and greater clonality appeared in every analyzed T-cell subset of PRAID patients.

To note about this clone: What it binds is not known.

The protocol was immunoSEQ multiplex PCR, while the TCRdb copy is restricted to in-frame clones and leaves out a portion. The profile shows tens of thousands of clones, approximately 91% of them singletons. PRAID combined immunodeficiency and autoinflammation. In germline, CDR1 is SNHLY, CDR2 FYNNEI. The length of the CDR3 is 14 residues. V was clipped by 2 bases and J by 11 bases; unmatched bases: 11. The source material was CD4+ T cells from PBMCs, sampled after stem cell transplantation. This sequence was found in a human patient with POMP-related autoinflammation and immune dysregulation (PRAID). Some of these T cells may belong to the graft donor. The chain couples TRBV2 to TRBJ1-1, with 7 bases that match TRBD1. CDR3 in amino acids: CASSERRQGSLAFF. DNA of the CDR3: TGTGCCAGCAGTGAAAGGAGACAGGGAAGTTTGGCTTTCTTT.